The present T cell receptor beta chain was sequenced within a study of human T cells and chemical hapten exposure. Looking at the study overall: On approximately 2 cm by approximately 2 cm of upper inner arm skin, sensitization was performed with 2% DPC. Patients' scalps got diphenylcyclopropenone weekly throughout the approximately 24-week study. Patients were mainly female, each with alopecia areata, totalis or universalis.

Time point indicated: patch test 2, 6 weeks after DPC sensitization. Documented treatment: therapeutic diphenylcyclopropenone sensitization with weekly scalp DPC. This clonotype came up many times. How the authors handled the data: 96,000 or so TCRs per sample was the median, with a range of roughly 23,224 to 690,600. TCRdb re-derived calls from the RACE reads in MiXCR, one entry per CDR3 protein. The V and J calls here are based on TCRdb, not the publication. Of tens of thousands of distinct CDR3 sequences in the sample, 9.5% to 12% were seen once. Trimming stripped 5 bases from V and 3 bases from J, with 13 bases between. This CDR3 has 14 residues.

The receptor was isolated from a man aged 40-55 years with alopecia areata. Some clones in this sample may be carry-over from other donors' samples. The chain employs TRBV12-3 or TRBV12-4 and TRBJ1-1; D ambiguous. The sample was whole blood, taken in connection with sensitization to the hapten diphenylcyclopropenone (DPC). The CDR3 DNA is TGTGCCAGCAGTATTAGCCTGGGGTACACTGAAGCTTTCTTT. The encoded protein is CASSISLGYTEAFF.